Presented here are 7 T cell receptor beta chains from one specimen sequenced in a study of cytomegalovirus exposure and HLA in healthy donors. PCR was performed using 60 Vbeta and 13 Jbeta primers. This table comes from immunoSEQ multiplex PCR, and its TCRdb copy is limited to in-frame clones, with some not included. The table shows over 85,000 clones, with about 80% occurring only once. Sequenced input: PBMCs. The receptors derive from a man aged 25-45 years in good health and CMV-seronegative.

This clone was picked up one time. The chain uses TRBV5-1 and TRBJ2-2; the match to TRBD2 covers 13 bases. Germline CDR1 SGHRS, CDR2 YFSETQ. The CDR3 length is 15 residues. V trimming: 5 bases; J trimming: 5 bases; junction bases outside the gene matches: 3. The CDR3: CASSRTSGSTGELFF. The CDR3 DNA follows: TGCGCCAGCAGTCGGACTAGCGGGAGTACCGGGGAGCTGTTTTTT. Together with reference TRBV5-1 and TRBJ2-2, the CDR3 gives the full variable domain: KAGVTQTPRYLIKTRGQQVTLSCSPISGHRSVSWYQQTPGQGLQFLFEYFSETQRNKGNFPGRFSGRQFSNSRSEMNVSTLELGDSALYLCASSRTSGSTGELFFGEGSRLTVL.

The V and J genes are TRBV9 and TRBJ1-2, with D tentatively TRBD1 (6 bases). The ends were cut back, 4 bases at V and 3 bases at J, with 13 bases in the middle. From germline, CDR1 is SGDLS and CDR2 YYNGEE. The CDR3 extends over 14 amino acids. The CDR3 reads CASSPRTAHYGYTF. The DNA for the CDR3 is TGTGCCAGCAGCCCTCGGACAGCTCACTATGGCTACACCTTC.

The chain uses TRBV11-1 and TRBJ2-1; 16 bases are a match to TRBD2. Per the germline V gene, CDR1 is SGHAT and CDR2 is FQDESV (reference sequence). The CDR3 loop spans 17 amino acids. J was trimmed by 4 bases and V by 5 bases; bases with no gene match: 5. CDR3 DNA: TGTGCCAGCAGCCTCGAGGGACTAGCGGGGGGGTACAATGAGCAGTTCTTC. This sequence encodes CASSLEGLAGGYNEQFF.

The V call is TRBV29-1, the J call TRBJ2-3, with TRBD1 matching over 8 bases. Germline trimming cut 5 bases from V and 0 bases from J; bases unmatched to any gene: 7. The germline gives CDR1 SQVTM, CDR2 ANQGSEA. The CDR3 totals 15 residues. The CDR3 protein is CSVKPGQGSTDTQYF. The CDR3, as DNA: TGCAGCGTTAAGCCCGGACAGGGTAGCACAGATACGCAGTATTTT.

This chain joins TRBV21-1 and TRBJ1-2; TRBD1, as called in the table, went unchecked against the DNA. TRBV21-1 is shown as a pseudogene. The CDR3 runs 15 residues. CDR3 in amino acids: CASSFPRDREYGYTF. In DNA form, the CDR3 reads TGTGCCAGCAGCTTCCCGAGGGACAGGGAGTATGGCTACACCTTC.

The V gene is TRBV27, the J gene TRBJ1-2, with a tentative D call TRBD1 (6 bases). Germline values: CDR1 MNHEY, CDR2 SMNVEV (reference sequence). CDR3 length equals 15 residues. Trimming left V 4 bases short and J 4 bases short, with 16 bases between. The CDR3 region has the DNA TGTGCCAGCAGTTCCCAGAGGGCAGGGGCCTATGGCTACACCTTC. Protein product: CASSSQRAGAYGYTF.

In nucleotides, the CDR3 is TGTGCCAGCAGCTTAGTCCTAGCGGGAGGGTCGAATACGCAGTATTTT. Its translation: CASSLVLAGGSNTQYF. The chain has TRBV7-9 and TRBJ2-3; 12 nucleotides line up with TRBD2. Trimming took 1 base from V and 7 from J; bases not matched to a gene: 6. The CDR3 consists of 16 residues. Germline CDR1 is SEHNR and CDR2 is FQNEAQ (reference sequence).